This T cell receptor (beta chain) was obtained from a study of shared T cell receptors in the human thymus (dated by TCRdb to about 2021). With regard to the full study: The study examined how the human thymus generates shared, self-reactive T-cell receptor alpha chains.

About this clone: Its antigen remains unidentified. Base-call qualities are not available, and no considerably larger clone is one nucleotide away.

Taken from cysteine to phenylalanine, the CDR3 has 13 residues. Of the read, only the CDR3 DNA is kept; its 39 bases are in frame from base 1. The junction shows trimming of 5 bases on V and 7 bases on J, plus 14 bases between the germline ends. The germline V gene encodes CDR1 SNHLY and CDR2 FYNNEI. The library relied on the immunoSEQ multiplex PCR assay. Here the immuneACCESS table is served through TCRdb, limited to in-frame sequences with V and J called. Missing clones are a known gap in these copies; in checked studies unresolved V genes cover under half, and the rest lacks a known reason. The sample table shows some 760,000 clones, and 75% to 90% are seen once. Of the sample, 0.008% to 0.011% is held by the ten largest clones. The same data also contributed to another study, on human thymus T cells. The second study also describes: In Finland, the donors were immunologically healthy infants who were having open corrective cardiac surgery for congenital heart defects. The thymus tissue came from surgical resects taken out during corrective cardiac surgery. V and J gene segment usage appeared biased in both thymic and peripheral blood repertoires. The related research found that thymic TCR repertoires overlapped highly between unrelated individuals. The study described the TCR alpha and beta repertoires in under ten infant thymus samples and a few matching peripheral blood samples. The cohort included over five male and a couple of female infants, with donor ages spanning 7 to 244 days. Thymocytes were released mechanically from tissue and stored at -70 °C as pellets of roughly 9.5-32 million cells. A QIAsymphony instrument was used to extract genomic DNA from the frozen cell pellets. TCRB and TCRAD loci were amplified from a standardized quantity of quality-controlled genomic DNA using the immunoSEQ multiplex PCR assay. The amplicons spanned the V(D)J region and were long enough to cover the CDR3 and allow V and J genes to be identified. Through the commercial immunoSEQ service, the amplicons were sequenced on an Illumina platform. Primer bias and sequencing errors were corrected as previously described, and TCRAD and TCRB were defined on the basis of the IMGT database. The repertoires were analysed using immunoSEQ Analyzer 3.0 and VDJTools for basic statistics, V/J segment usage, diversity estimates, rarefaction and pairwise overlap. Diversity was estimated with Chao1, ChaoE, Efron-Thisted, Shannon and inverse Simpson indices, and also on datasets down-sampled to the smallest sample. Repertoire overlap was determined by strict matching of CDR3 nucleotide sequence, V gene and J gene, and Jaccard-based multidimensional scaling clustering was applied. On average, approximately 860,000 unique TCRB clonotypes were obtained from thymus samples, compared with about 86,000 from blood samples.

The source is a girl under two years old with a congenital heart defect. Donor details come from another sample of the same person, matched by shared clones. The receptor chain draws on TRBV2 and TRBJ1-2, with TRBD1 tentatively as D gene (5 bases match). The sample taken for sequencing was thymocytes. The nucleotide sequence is TGTGCCAGCAGTTCCACAGGTCACGGTGGCTACACCTTC. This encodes CASSSTGHGGYTF.